Described below is a single T cell receptor (beta chain) sequence and its context. Its antigen remains unknown. Sequencing was performed with immunoSEQ multiplex PCR; in TCRdb, only in-frame clones are kept and a portion is missing. This table holds roughly 120,000 clones, around 94% found once. The data belong to a study of T cell responses to AZD1222 COVID-19 vaccine. Points from the study as a whole: Breadth and depth of Spike-specific TCRs rose after two AZD1222 doses.

With 6 bases clipped from V and 2 bases from J, the junction kept 10 bases outside the gene matches. Germline V CDR1 and CDR2: LNHDA, SQIVND (reference sequence). The CDR3 is 15 residues long. The chain uses TRBV19 and TRBJ2-7; 7 positions agree with TRBD1. The TCR was taken from an adult in good health. The sequencing used peripheral blood, collected on day 0 of AZD1222 vaccination. The CDR3: CASSPGDRGAYEQYF. Here the CDR3 DNA reads TGTGCCAGTAGCCCTGGGGACAGAGGGGCCTACGAGCAGTACTTC.